This TCR beta chain was found in a study of T cell clonality in common variable immunodeficiency. Study-level points and caveats: Common variable immunodeficiency TCR beta sequences reportedly had fewer deletions and N-nucleotide insertions. Fewer TCRbeta clones were shared among CVID subjects than controls. TCRbeta clonality was increased in CVID versus healthy controls.

Concerning this clone itself: No antigen is known for it. The observed sequence ends 3 residues before the CDR3 terminus, with the missing tail filled in from the germline J gene.

Sequencing was performed with immunoSEQ multiplex PCR; in TCRdb, only in-frame clones are kept and a portion is missing. The table lists approximately 29,000 clones, with no singletons. Patients and controls were mostly of Caucasian heritage. The germline CDR1 and CDR2 sequences are DFQATT and SNEGSKA (reference sequence). The junction had 6 bases not matched to a gene; V was cut back by 0 bases and J by 0 bases. CDR3 length: 17 amino acids. Sequenced: peripheral blood mononuclear cells. The origin of this receptor is a human donor with common variable immunodeficiency. The V gene is TRBV20-1, the J gene TRBJ1-3; 9 bases match TRBD1. Partial CDR3 DNA: TGCAGTGCTAGAGACAGGGACAGGGCGTACTCTGGAAACACC. This encodes CSARDRDRAYSGNT. The complete CDR3 reads CSARDRDRAYSGNTIYF.